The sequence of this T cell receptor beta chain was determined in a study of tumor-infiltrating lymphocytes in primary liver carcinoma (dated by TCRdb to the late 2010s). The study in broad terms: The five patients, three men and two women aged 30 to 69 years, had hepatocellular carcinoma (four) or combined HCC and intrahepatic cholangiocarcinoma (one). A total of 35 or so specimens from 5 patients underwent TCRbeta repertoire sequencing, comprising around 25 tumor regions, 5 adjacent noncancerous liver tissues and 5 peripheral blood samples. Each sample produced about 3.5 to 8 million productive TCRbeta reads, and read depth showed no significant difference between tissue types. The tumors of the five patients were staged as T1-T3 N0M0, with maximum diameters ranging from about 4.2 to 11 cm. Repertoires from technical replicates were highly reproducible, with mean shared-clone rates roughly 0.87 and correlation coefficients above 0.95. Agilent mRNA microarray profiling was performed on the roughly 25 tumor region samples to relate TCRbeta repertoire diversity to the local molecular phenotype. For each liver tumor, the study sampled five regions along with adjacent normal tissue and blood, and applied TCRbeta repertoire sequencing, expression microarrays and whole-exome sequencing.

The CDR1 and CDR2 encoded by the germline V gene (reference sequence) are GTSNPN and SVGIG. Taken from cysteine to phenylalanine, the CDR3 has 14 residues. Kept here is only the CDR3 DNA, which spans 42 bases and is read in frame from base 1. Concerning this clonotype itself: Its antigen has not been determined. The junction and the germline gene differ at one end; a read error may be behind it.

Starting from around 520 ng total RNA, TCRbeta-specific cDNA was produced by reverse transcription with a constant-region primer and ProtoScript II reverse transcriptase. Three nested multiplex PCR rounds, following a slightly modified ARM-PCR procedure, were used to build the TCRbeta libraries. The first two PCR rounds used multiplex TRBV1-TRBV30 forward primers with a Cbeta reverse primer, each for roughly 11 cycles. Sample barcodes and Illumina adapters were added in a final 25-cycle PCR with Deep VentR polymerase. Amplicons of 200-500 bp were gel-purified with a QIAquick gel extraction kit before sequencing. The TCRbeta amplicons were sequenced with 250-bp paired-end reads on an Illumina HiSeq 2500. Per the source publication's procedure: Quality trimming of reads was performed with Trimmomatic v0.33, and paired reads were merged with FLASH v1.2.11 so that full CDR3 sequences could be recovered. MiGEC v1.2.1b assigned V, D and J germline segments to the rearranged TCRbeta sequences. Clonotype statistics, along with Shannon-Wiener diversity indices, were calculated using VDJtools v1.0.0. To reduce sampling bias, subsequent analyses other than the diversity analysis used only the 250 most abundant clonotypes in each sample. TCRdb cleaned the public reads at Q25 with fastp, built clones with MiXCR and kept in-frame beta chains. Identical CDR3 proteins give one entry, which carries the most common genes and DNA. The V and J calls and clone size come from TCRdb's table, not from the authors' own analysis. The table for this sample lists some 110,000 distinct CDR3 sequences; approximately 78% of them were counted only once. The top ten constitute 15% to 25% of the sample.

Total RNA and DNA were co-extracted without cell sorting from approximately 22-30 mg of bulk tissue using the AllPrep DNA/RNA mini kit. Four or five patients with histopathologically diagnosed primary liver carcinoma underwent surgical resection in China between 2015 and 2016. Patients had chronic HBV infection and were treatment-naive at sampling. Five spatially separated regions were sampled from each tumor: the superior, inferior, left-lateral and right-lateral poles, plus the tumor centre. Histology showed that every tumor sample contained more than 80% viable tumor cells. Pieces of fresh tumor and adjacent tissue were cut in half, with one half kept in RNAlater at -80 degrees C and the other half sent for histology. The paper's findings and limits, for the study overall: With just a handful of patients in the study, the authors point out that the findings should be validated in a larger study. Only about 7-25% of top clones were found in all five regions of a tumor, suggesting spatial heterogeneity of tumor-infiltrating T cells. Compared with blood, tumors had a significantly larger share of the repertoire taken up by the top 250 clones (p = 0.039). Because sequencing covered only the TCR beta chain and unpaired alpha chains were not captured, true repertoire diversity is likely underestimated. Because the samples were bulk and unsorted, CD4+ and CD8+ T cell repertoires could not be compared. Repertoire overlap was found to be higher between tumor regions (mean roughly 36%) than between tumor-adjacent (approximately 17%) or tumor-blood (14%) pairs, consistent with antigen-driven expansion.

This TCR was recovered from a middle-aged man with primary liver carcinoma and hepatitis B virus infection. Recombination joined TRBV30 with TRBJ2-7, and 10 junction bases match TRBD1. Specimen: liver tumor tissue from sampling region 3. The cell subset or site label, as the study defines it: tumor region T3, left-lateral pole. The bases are TGTACCTGGAGTAATACCGGGACAGGGGATGAGCATTACTTC. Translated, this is CTWSNTGTGDEHYF.